These 9 T cell receptor beta chains came from one sample sequenced in a study of T cells after yellow fever vaccination. A single record per CDR3 protein comes from TCRdb applying MiXCR to the 5' RACE reads. This sample has 360,000 or so distinct CDR3 sequences; roughly 10% occur once, and the top ten carry less than 20%. Source: PBMCs, taken on the day of the first yellow fever vaccination. Receptor source: a man aged 18 to 35 who received the YFV17D yellow fever vaccine.

There are many counts of this clonotype. The J gene is TRBJ2-5, the V gene TRBV10-3; D might be TRBD1 (5 bases). Germline V lookup: CDR1 ENHRY, CDR2 SYGVKD. The CDR3 has 13 residues. Trimming shortened V by 10 bases and J by 6 bases, and 18 bases separated the two germline ends. The CDR3 sequence: CATRWTDKKTQYF. CDR3 in DNA: TGTGCCACCAGATGGACGGACAAGAAGACCCAGTACTTC.

This clonotype was seen ten or more times. The chain joins TRBV4-1 to TRBJ2-7; no firm D call. Germline V gives CDR1 MGHRA, CDR2 YSYEKL. There are 13 residues in the CDR3. Trimming pared 6 bases from V and 5 bases from J, leaving 14 bases between. The CDR3 bases are TGCGCCAGCAGGTCTCAAACTTGGGACGAGCAGTACTTC. Protein product: CASRSQTWDEQYF.

As for this clonotype: The junction and the germline gene differ at one end; a read error may be behind it. The chain has TRBV29-1 and TRBJ2-7; D ambiguous. Germline values: CDR1 SQVTM, CDR2 ANQGSEA. CDR3 length: 14 residues. The CDR3 is CSAENTKRSYEQYF. CDR3 DNA sequence: TGCAGCGCTGAAAACACAAAGCGCTCCTACGAGCAGTACTTC.

This chain uses TRBV9 with TRBJ2-3; tentative D call: TRBD1 (6 bases). The CDR3 contains 17 residues. Germline V gives CDR1 SGDLS, CDR2 YYNGEE. Trimming pared 0 bases from V and 6 bases from J, leaving 20 bases between. CDR3 nucleotides: TGTGCCAGCAGCGTAGCGGTCGGGCAGGGGTCCGGGGATACGCAGTATTTT. Translating gives CASSVAVGQGSGDTQYF.

This chain links TRBV6-1 with TRBJ2-1, with 10 bases aligning to TRBD2. The V segment lost 7 bases and the J segment 2 bases; nucleotides outside the gene matches: 2. In germline, CDR1 is MNHNS, CDR2 SASEGT. The CDR3 runs 14 residues. The CDR3 sequence: CASKLAGAYNEQFF. The CDR3, as DNA: TGTGCCAGCAAGCTAGCGGGGGCCTACAATGAGCAGTTCTTC.

This clonotype appeared many times. The J gene is TRBJ1-1, the V gene TRBV29-1; D ambiguous. Looked up from germline, CDR1 is SQVTM and CDR2 is ANQGSEA. The V and J ends lost 3 bases and 1 base respectively, with 6 bases between them. The CDR3 totals 12 residues. CDR3 sequence: CSVDSQNTEAFF. In nucleotides, the CDR3 is TGCAGCGTTGACAGCCAGAACACTGAAGCTTTCTTT.

On this clonotype itself: No conserved phenylalanine or tryptophan is present at the end of the CDR3, so a read error is the likely explanation. This chain joins TRBV18 and TRBJ1-1; D is ambiguous. Germline loops: CDR1 KGHSH, CDR2 LQKENI. V lost 0 bases and J 0 bases, leaving 11 bases between the germline ends. The CDR3 covers 16 residues. CDR3 residues: CASSPPAGNMNTEAFS. CDR3 sequence (DNA): TGTGCCAGCTCACCACCCGCGGGGAACATGAACACTGAAGCTTTCTCT.

This clonotype was found a few times. The chain recombines TRBV18 with TRBJ2-7; possibly TRBD2 for D (5 bases). The germline V gene encodes CDR1 KGHSH and CDR2 LQKENI. Deletions cut 3 bases from V and 5 bases from J, with 14 bases between. The CDR3 extends over 14 amino acids. CDR3 in amino acids: CASSPTSRPNEQYV. The CDR3 nucleotides read TGTGCCAGCTCACCCACTAGTCGGCCCAACGAGCAGTACGTC.

This clonotype was seen a handful of times. The chain carries TRBV19 and TRBJ1-2; D may be TRBD1 (6 bases). From germline, CDR1 is LNHDA and CDR2 SQIVND (reference sequence). The CDR3 is 14 residues long. Deletions cut 2 bases from V and 4 bases from J, with 11 bases between. The CDR3 here is CASSILGAGYGYTF. CDR3 sequence (DNA): TGTGCCAGTAGTATACTGGGGGCAGGCTATGGCTACACCTTC.